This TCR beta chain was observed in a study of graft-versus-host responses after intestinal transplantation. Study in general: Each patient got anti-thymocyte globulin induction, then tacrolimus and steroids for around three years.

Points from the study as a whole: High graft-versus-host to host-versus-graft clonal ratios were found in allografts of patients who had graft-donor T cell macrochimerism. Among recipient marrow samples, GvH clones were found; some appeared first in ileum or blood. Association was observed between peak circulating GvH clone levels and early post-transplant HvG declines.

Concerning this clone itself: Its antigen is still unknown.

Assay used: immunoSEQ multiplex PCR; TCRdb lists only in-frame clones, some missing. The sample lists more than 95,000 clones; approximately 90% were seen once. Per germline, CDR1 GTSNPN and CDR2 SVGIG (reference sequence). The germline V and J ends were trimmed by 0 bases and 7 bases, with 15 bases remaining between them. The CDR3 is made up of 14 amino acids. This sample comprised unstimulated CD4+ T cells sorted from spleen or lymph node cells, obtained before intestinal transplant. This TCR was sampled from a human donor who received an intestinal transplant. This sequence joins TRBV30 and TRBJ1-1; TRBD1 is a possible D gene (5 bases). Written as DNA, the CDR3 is TGTGCCTGGAGTGTGGGTGGGGGAGGGAATGAAGCTTTCTTT. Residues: CAWSVGGGGNEAFF.